This T cell receptor (beta chain) stems from a study of shared clonotypes between healthy human individuals. This CDR3 has 18 amino acids. Assay used: immunoSEQ multiplex PCR; TCRdb lists only in-frame clones, some missing. Among a few hundred thousand clones listed, roughly 91% were seen once. The sequencing sample was made of memory CD8+ T cells sorted from blood. Documented subset: CD45RO+ cells pooled with CCR7-negative TemRA cells. The genes are TRBV12-2 and TRBJ2-7; no DNA check was done on the table's D call, TRBD2. TRBV12-2 is given as a pseudogene. The TCR was taken from a man aged 18 to 29 in good health. CDR3 in amino acids: CASPINQGLAGDTYEQYF. In DNA, the CDR3 is TGTGCAAGTCCCATCAACCAGGGACTAGCGGGGGACACATACGAGCAGTACTTC.